The rows below give T cell receptor beta chains drawn from one sample of a study of PD-L1 blockade in urothelial cancer. Clones were read by immunoSEQ multiplex PCR, and TCRdb kept only the in-frame ones, dropping some. The repertoire holds roughly 74,000 clones, with roughly 87% as singletons. The sequenced sample was PBMCs, obtained around atezolizumab (anti-PD-L1) treatment. The receptors were sampled from a woman between 65 and 79 years old with urothelial cancer. The CDR3 runs from the conserved cysteine through the conserved F or W. A D gene is named only where the DNA matches it firmly. Some rows mark clone size as missing; the rest say once, few, many or name a class of expanded clone.

V	size	D	J	CDR3	DNA
TRBV6-5	.	.	TRBJ2-5	CASSYSRLVQETQYF	TGTGCCAGCAGTTACTCCCGACTAGTCCAAGAGACCCAGTACTTC
TRBV6-6	.	TRBD2	TRBJ2-3	CASSRSGGAADTQYF	TGTGCCAGCAGTCGTAGCGGGGGGGCAGCAGATACGCAGTATTTT
TRBV4-3	.	TRBD1	TRBJ1-2	CASSQDVNRGRIYGYTF	TGCGCCAGCAGCCAAGATGTTAACAGGGGGCGCATCTATGGCTACACCTTC
TRBV5-1	.	.	TRBJ2-2	CASSLQGLGTGELFF	TGCGCCAGCAGCCTACAGGGTTTGGGGACCGGGGAGCTGTTTTTT
TRBV5-6	.	.	TRBJ1-6	CASGLAGYNSPLHF	TGTGCCAGCGGCCTGGCGGGGTATAATTCACCCCTCCACTTT
TRBV4-1	.	TRBD2	TRBJ2-7	CASSQEGQRGVSYEQYF	TGCGCCAGCAGCCAAGAAGGTCAGCGGGGGGTCTCCTACGAGCAGTACTTC
TRBV5-6	.	.	TRBJ2-3	CASSPGTGTDTQYF	TGTGCCAGCAGCCCGGGTACGGGCACAGATACGCAGTATTTT
TRBV12-5	once	TRBD2	TRBJ2-3	CASGLSGTLTDTQYF	TGTGCTAGTGGTTTGAGCGGGACGTTGACAGATACGCAGTATTTT
TRBV7-8	.	.	TRBJ1-2	CASSPVPRSNYGYTF	TGTGCCAGCAGCCCTGTACCGAGGTCTAACTATGGCTACACCTTC
TRBV5-5	.	.	TRBJ1-2	CASSLGGGSNYGYTF	TGTGCCAGCAGCTTGGGAGGGGGATCTAACTATGGCTACACCTTC
TRBV19	.	TRBD2	TRBJ2-3	CASMTSGGLAQYF	TGTGCCAGTATGACTAGCGGGGGGTTAGCGCAGTATTTT
TRBV5-1	.	.	TRBJ2-5	CASSLAAGWEETQYF	TGCGCCAGCAGCTTGGCCGCAGGGTGGGAAGAGACCCAGTACTTC
TRBV29-1	.	TRBD2	TRBJ2-1	CSVRDTTSGGYNEQFF	TGCAGCGTTCGGGACACAACTAGCGGGGGGTACAATGAGCAGTTCTTC
TRBV2	.	TRBD1	TRBJ2-7	CASSRPSPSSDRVLPYEQYF	TGTGCCAGCAGTCGACCGTCCCCGTCGTCGGACAGGGTCCTCCCCTACGAGCAGTACTTC
TRBV10-3	.	TRBD1	TRBJ2-1	CAISNSTGGYNEQFF	TGTGCCATCAGTAACTCGACAGGGGGCTACAATGAGCAGTTCTTC
TRBV30	.	TRBD2	TRBJ2-1	CAWSVGLAGKNEQFF	TGTGCCTGGAGTGTTGGGCTAGCGGGGAAGAATGAGCAGTTCTTC
TRBV4-1	.	.	TRBJ1-2	CASSQGIIRGGVLYGYTF	TGCGCCAGCAGCCAAGGGATCATCCGGGGGGGCGTGTTATATGGCTACACCTTC
TRBV27	.	TRBD1	TRBJ1-2	CASSPDPDRGRFSSGYTF	TGTGCCAGCAGTCCCGACCCGGACAGGGGGCGTTTTAGTAGTGGCTACACCTTC
TRBV4-2	.	.	TRBJ1-5	CASSQDRRGPSNQPQHF	TGTGCCAGCAGCCAAGATCGTAGAGGGCCTAGCAATCAGCCCCAGCATTTT